This TCR beta chain was obtained from a study of cytomegalovirus exposure and HLA in healthy donors. Study-wide results and limits: Later analysis reportedly placed an Asian-associated ancestry cluster below the approximately 680-donor mean in N-insertions. In vitro assays verified that three CMV-associated chains recognized CMV antigens specifically. The classifier reportedly diagnosed cytomegalovirus status with high specificity and sensitivity. The HLA-A and HLA-B alleles of most subjects were reportedly predicted accurately from TCR beta sequences.

The germline V gene has CDR1 LGHNA and CDR2 YSLEER. Trimming removed 0 bases from V and 0 bases from J; junction bases left unmatched: 1. This CDR3 region has 15 residues. About this clone itself: Its antigen is unknown.

With 60 Vbeta and 13 Jbeta primers, the PCR was carried out. The assay was immunoSEQ multiplex PCR, and TCRdb's table has in-frame clones only and misses some. The table includes approximately 150,000 clones, 70% to 80% detected once. The sample taken for sequencing was PBMCs. The clonotype originates from a man aged 35 to 55 in good health and CMV-seropositive. The rearrangement joins TRBV4-3 to TRBJ2-7; 8 nucleotides align to TRBD2. This CDR3 is CASSQESGSSYEQYF. For the CDR3, the DNA is TGCGCCAGCAGCCAAGAGAGCGGGAGCTCCTACGAGCAGTACTTC.